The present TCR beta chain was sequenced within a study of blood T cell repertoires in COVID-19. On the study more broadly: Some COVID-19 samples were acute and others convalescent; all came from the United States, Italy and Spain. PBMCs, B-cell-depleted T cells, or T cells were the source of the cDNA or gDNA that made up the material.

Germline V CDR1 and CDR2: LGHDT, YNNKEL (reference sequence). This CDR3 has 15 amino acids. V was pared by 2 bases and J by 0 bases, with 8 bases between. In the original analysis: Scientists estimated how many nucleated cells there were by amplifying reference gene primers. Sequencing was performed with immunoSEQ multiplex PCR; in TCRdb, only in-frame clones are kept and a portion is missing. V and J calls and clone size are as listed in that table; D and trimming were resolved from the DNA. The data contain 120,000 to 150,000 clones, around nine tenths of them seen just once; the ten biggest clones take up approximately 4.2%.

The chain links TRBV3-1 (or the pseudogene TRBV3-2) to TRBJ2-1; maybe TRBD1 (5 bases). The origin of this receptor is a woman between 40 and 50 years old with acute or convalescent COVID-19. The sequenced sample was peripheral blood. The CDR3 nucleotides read TGTGCCAGCAGCCAACTGACAGACTCCTACAATGAGCAGTTCTTC. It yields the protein CASSQLTDSYNEQFF.